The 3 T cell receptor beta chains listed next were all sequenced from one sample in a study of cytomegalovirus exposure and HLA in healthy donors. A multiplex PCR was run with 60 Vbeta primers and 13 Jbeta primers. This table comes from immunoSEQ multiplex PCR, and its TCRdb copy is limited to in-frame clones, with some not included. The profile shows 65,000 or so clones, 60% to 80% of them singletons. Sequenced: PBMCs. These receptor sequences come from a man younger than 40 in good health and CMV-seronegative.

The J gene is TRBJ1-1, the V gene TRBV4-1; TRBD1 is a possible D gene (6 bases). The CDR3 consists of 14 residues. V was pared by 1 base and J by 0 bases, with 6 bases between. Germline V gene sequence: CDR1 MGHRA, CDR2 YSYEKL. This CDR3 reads CASSQGTVNTEAFF. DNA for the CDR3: TGCGCCAGCAGCCAAGGGACAGTGAACACTGAAGCTTTCTTT.

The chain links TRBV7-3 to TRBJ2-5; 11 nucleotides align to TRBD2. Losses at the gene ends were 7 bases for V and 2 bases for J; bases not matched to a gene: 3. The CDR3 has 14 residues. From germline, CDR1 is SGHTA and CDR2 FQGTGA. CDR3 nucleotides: TGTGCCAGCAAGGCTAGCGGGGGGCAAGAGACCCAGTACTTC. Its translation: CASKASGGQETQYF.

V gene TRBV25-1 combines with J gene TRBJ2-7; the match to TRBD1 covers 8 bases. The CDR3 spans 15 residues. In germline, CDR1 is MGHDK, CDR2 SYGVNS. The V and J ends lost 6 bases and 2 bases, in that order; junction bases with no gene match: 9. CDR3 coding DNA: TGTGCCAGCAGAGGCCGACAGGGGAACACCTACGAGCAGTACTTC. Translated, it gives CASRGRQGNTYEQYF.